The present entry profiles one T cell receptor beta chain with its context. Measured with immunoSEQ multiplex PCR; TCRdb has only the in-frame clones, and not every one. The repertoire holds tens of thousands of clones, with 90% to 95% as singletons. The entry originates in a study of technical replicates of blood from a few donors. The source material was T cells isolated from PBMCs. This sequence was found in a human donor in good health.

CDR3 amino acids: CAIGRDSNQPQHF. CDR3 coding DNA: TGTGCCATTGGACGGGATAGCAATCAGCCCCAGCATTTT. The chain recombines TRBV10-3 with TRBJ1-5; unclear D gene. The V and J ends lost 9 bases and 0 bases respectively, with 9 bases between them. Germline lookup yields CDR1 ENHRY and CDR2 SYGVKD. The CDR3 has 13 residues.